A single sample gave rise to the 4 T cell receptor beta chains below, sequenced in a study of CD8 T cells in Susac syndrome. Random hexamers served to reverse transcribe roughly 0.5 to 1 ug RNA. TCRdb re-derived calls from the immunoSEQ multiplex PCR reads in MiXCR, one entry per CDR3 protein. The table records 200,000 to 250,000 distinct CDR3 sequences, less than 95% of them present only once. The specimen sequenced was CD4+ T cells from PBMCs. The receptor source for this set is a human donor with Susac syndrome.

This CDR3 reads CASSLVAATNEKLFF. CDR3 coding DNA: TGTGCCAGTAGTCTTGTGGCTGCAACTAATGAAAAACTGTTTTTT. V usage is TRBV19 and J usage is TRBJ1-4; D gene ambiguous. V dropped 5 bases and J dropped 0 bases, with 10 bases sitting between them. This CDR3 spans 15 amino acids. CDR1 is LNHDA and CDR2 is SQIVND in the germline V gene (reference sequence).

The CDR3 nucleotides are TGCAGTGCCCAATGGACTGAAGCTTTCTTT. Its translation: CSAQWTEAFF. The gene calls are TRBV20-1 and TRBJ1-1; no clear D gene. V was pared by 6 bases and J by 5 bases, with 7 bases between. CDR1 is DFQATT and CDR2 is SNEGSKA in the germline V gene (reference sequence). The CDR3 is made up of 10 amino acids.

In its sample, this clonotype was seen once. The gene calls are TRBV9 and TRBJ1-1, with TRBD1 matching 9 bases. Germline V gene sequence: CDR1 SGDLS, CDR2 YYNGEE. V gave up 0 bases and J gave up 3 bases; unmatched junction bases: 3. CDR3 size: 15 residues. This CDR3 reads CASSVDGQGYTEAFF. The CDR3, as DNA: TGTGCCAGCAGCGTAGATGGACAGGGGTACACTGAAGCTTTCTTT.

The CDR3 nucleotides read TGTGCCAGCAGCCAGGGGGCAAGGGATGAAGCTTTCTTT. This encodes CASSQGARDEAFF. The V and J genes are TRBV3-1 and TRBJ1-1; D is possibly TRBD1 (6 bases). V was pared by 3 bases and J by 7 bases, with 12 bases between. The CDR3 totals 13 residues. The germline V gene encodes CDR1 LGHDT and CDR2 YNNKEL (reference sequence).